This T cell receptor (beta chain) is from a study of blood T cell repertoires in COVID-19. This table comes from immunoSEQ multiplex PCR, and its TCRdb copy is limited to in-frame clones, with some not included. This repertoire shows some 170,000 clones, approximately 80% found once; its top ten account for approximately 15%. Donors in Cohort 3 counted as recovered after two negative PCRs, clearance, or symptom resolution. The V gene lost 6 bases and the J gene lost 6 bases, with 14 bases spanning the gap. This CDR3 comprises 13 residues. This receptor was identified in a woman aged 45-59 years who had recovered from COVID-19. The chain joins TRBV12-3 or TRBV12-4 to TRBJ1-2; D is possibly TRBD1 (6 bases). What was sequenced was PBMCs or T cells enriched from blood (not recorded which). CDR3 sequence reads: CASRTGLVNGYTF. The CDR3 region has the DNA TGTGCCAGCAGGACAGGACTGGTGAATGGCTACACCTTC.